This record looks at one T cell receptor beta chain sequence and its context. The CDR3 covers 12 residues. The germline V gene has CDR1 SQVTM and CDR2 ANQGSEA. The V and J ends lost 7 bases and 3 bases respectively, with 12 bases between them. The sample originates from a study of blood T cells in healthy people across ages. Sample-barcoded 5' priming and a J-beta primer mix drove a second PCR of about 6 to 11 cycles. TCRdb independently ran MiXCR on the 5' RACE reads; one entry per CDR3 protein. The sample yields some 1,000,000 distinct CDR3 sequences, around 27% seen once. A further study also used this sample, focusing on T cells of mothers and their children.

The chain recombines TRBV29-1 with TRBJ1-1, with D uncertain. Material: blood. This TCR was sampled from a girl under 10 years old in good health. The CDR3 sequence: CSASRPDTEAFF. The CDR3 DNA reads TGCAGCGCGAGCAGACCTGACACTGAAGCTTTCTTT.